The rows below give T cell receptor beta chains drawn from one sample of a study of blood T cell repertoires in COVID-19. This table comes from immunoSEQ multiplex PCR, and its TCRdb copy is limited to in-frame clones, with some not included. This table has about 46,000 clones, approximately 85% appearing once. Material for sequencing was peripheral blood. All receptors come from a human donor in a cohort sampled during active COVID-19. The donor label of this sample is uncertain. CDR3s include the opening cysteine and the closing phenylalanine or tryptophan. A D gene is named only where the DNA matches it firmly. Clone size is shown for a subset of rows, as once, few, many or a class of expanded clone.

TRBV24-1	-	TRBJ1-5	-	CATSAYHQAWGNQPQHF	TGTGCCACCAGTGCCTATCATCAGGCATGGGGCAATCAGCCCCAGCATTTT
TRBV7-6	-	TRBJ2-5	TRBD1	CASSLGTGGARETQYF	TGTGCCAGCAGCTTAGGGACAGGGGGCGCACGGGAGACCCAGTACTTC
TRBV7-2	-	TRBJ2-5	-	CASSRSGQETQYF	TGTGCCAGCAGCCGTAGCGGTCAAGAGACCCAGTACTTC
TRBV18	-	TRBJ1-6	-	CASSPLGPEDSPLHF	TGTGCCAGCTCACCTCTCGGCCCGGAGGATTCACCCCTCCACTTT
TRBV2	-	TRBJ2-5	TRBD2	CASNPGLAGQGAQYF	TGTGCCAGCAATCCGGGACTAGCGGGCCAAGGAGCCCAGTACTTC
TRBV28	-	TRBJ1-2	-	CASTLGGVGYGYTF	TGTGCCAGCACCCTTGGAGGGGTCGGCTATGGCTACACCTTC
TRBV5-1	-	TRBJ1-1	TRBD1	CASSLTQGGNTEAFF	TGCGCCAGCAGCCTTACCCAGGGGGGAAACACTGAAGCTTTCTTT
TRBV7-9	-	TRBJ1-1	TRBD1	CASSSGQGVRNTEAFF	TGTGCCAGCAGCTCGGGACAGGGGGTACGAAACACTGAAGCTTTCTTT
TRBV4-1	-	TRBJ1-2	-	CASSQDQGGYGYTF	TGCGCCAGCAGCCAAGATCAGGGTGGATATGGCTACACCTTC
TRBV6-5	-	TRBJ2-4	TRBD1	CASSQGQENIQYF	TGTGCCAGCAGCCAGGGACAGGAAAACATTCAGTACTTC
TRBV5-1	-	TRBJ2-3	TRBD1	CASSPDRVADTQYF	TGCGCCAGCTCCCCGGACAGGGTTGCAGATACGCAGTATTTT
TRBV15	-	TRBJ2-1	TRBD1	CATSRDLGDRYYNEQFF	TGTGCCACCAGCAGAGATCTTGGGGACAGGTACTACAATGAGCAGTTCTTC
TRBV4-2	-	TRBJ2-7	TRBD1	CASSQDWDRGGEQYF	TGTGCCAGCAGCCAAGATTGGGACAGGGGAGGGGAGCAGTACTTC
TRBV19	-	TRBJ1-3	-	CASSITRAGNTIYF	TGTGCCAGTAGTATCACCAGGGCAGGAAACACCATATATTTT
TRBV7-2	-	TRBJ2-5	TRBD2	CASSSGAAGVQETQYF	TGTGCCAGCAGCTCTGGGGCGGCGGGGGTCCAAGAGACCCAGTACTTC
TRBV27	-	TRBJ1-2	-	CASSFTDGSGYTF	TGTGCCAGCAGTTTTACAGATGGTTCTGGCTACACCTTC
TRBV5-4	-	TRBJ1-6	-	CASSPGGHSYNSPLHF	TGTGCCAGCAGCCCCGGGGGGCACTCCTATAATTCACCCCTCCACTTT
TRBV14	-	TRBJ2-1	-	CASSSQGSRNNEQFF	TGTGCCAGCAGCTCCCAGGGCAGCAGAAACAATGAGCAGTTCTTC
TRBV9	-	TRBJ2-5	TRBD1	CASSVRQGYAQETQYF	TGTGCCAGCAGCGTCAGACAGGGGTATGCACAAGAGACCCAGTACTTC
TRBV5-8	-	TRBJ2-1	TRBD2	CASSEGLAGGDNEQFF	TGTGCCAGCAGCGAGGGACTAGCGGGGGGTGACAATGAGCAGTTCTTC
TRBV12-3/TRBV12-4	-	TRBJ2-7	-	CASSPGAGYEQYF	TGTGCCAGCAGTCCGGGTGCGGGTTACGAGCAGTACTTC
TRBV6-6	-	TRBJ1-1	-	CASSRTQQGRAEAFF	TGTGCCAGCAGCCGGACCCAACAGGGAAGGGCTGAAGCTTTCTTT
TRBV5-1	-	TRBJ2-5	TRBD2	CASSSGLAKETQYF	TGCGCCAGCAGCTCGGGACTAGCAAAAGAGACCCAGTACTTC
TRBV29-1	-	TRBJ2-3	TRBD2	CSAQRGGLTDTQYF	TGCAGCGCCCAGCGGGGGGGTCTCACAGATACGCAGTATTTT
TRBV27	-	TRBJ2-7	TRBD2	CASSSARGGVGPLTYEQYF	TGTGCCAGCAGTTCCGCCCGGGGAGGGGTCGGGCCACTAACCTACGAGCAGTACTTC
TRBV3-1/TRBV3-2	-	TRBJ2-7	-	CASSQGGARVDYEQYF	TGTGCCAGCAGCCAAGGAGGTGCCAGGGTGGACTACGAGCAGTACTTC
TRBV12-3/TRBV12-4	-	TRBJ1-1	-	CASSLGRRTEAFF	TGTGCCAGCAGTCTAGGAAGGAGGACTGAAGCTTTCTTT
TRBV4-2	-	TRBJ2-7	TRBD1	CASSQGPGQDYEQYF	TGTGCCAGCAGCCAAGGACCGGGACAGGATTACGAGCAGTACTTC
TRBV11-3	-	TRBJ2-7	-	CASSPLRVTYYEQYF	TGTGCCAGCAGCCCCCTCAGGGTGACCTACTACGAGCAGTACTTC
TRBV7-9	-	TRBJ2-5	-	CASSFNGVQETQYF	TGTGCCAGCAGCTTTAACGGGGTCCAAGAGACCCAGTACTTC
TRBV6-2/TRBV6-3	few	TRBJ1-2	-	CASSLTSGYGYTF	TGTGCCAGCAGTTTGACCTCGGGCTATGGCTACACCTTC
TRBV13	-	TRBJ2-7	-	CASSFQGGEQYF	TGTGCCAGCAGCTTCCAGGGTGGCGAGCAGTACTTC
TRBV7-2	-	TRBJ2-7	TRBD1	CASSPRQGEQYF	TGTGCCAGCAGCCCAAGACAGGGGGAGCAGTACTTC
TRBV7-8	-	TRBJ1-3	TRBD1	CASNTGGFGNTIYF	TGTGCCAGTAATACAGGGGGCTTTGGAAACACCATATATTTT
TRBV7-2	once	TRBJ2-5	TRBD1	CASSLTDRGETQYF	TGTGCCAGCAGCTTGACGGACAGGGGAGAGACCCAGTACTTC